The subject of this entry is one T cell receptor (beta chain). Its antigen is unidentified. This sample stems from a study of cytomegalovirus exposure and HLA in healthy donors. The germline CDR1 and CDR2 sequences are SGHTA and FQGNSA. V was clipped by 4 bases and J by 2 bases, with 9 bases between them. This CDR3 has 14 amino acids. The PCR employed 60 Vbeta primers together with 13 Jbeta primers. Study processing details: Later reanalysis found approximately 76 million unique TCR beta chains, roughly 10 million of them shared. Sequencing used immunoSEQ multiplex PCR; TCRdb keeps in-frame clones, though not all of them. That table furnishes V, J and clone size, whereas the DNA furnished D and trimming. The table lists about 200,000 clones, around 88% of them singletons. Study-level findings and limits: Most likely, a cluster of highly shared sequence variants arose as a sequencing artifact. The study carried out a later analysis of TCR beta sequences. It associated some 18,000 of them with specific HLA alleles at a false discovery rate of 0.05.

Sequenced sample: PBMCs. The chain employs TRBV7-2 and TRBJ1-3; D possibly corresponds to TRBD1 (6 bases). This sequence was found in a woman aged 30 to 39 in good health and CMV-seronegative. CDR3 sequence (DNA): TGTGCCAGCAGCTCCAGGGGTCCTGGAAACACCATATATTTT. It encodes CASSSRGPGNTIYF.